This TCR beta chain was sequenced for a study of CD8+CD57+ T cells in acquired aplastic anemia (dated by TCRdb to the late 2010s). Describing the broader study: On average, sorted CD4+ and CD8+ cells yielded 2.5 to 3.5 ug of extracted DNA, with a range of roughly 0.18 to 27.4 ug. CD8+CD57+ expansion was defined as a frequency above the mean frequency observed in healthy subjects. The paper's findings and limits, for the study overall: Although some 28 CD8+ CDR3 sequences were shared by patients and controls, these sequences appeared highly expressed in patients and within the immunodominant clones of patients. Between patients and healthy controls, no significant difference in CD8+ Simpson's diversity was found (P=0.060).

V lost 3 bases and J lost 2 bases, and the count of bases not matched to a germline gene is 6. The germline V gene yields MGHDK for CDR1 and SYGVNS for CDR2. The CDR3 has 15 amino acids, counting the end cysteine and phenylalanine. The CDR3 DNA has 45 bases and is translated from base 1. In the case of this clonotype: The target of this receptor is not known. The input lacks base qualities; no much larger clone sits a single base away.

Flow cytometry had shown CD8+CD57+ cell expansion in the patients selected for sequencing. Every patient had severe acquired aplastic anemia, diagnosed using the International Study of Aplastic Anemia and Agranulocytosis and Camitta criteria. Patients had received no therapy at the time of blood sampling. In the study, sorted CD4+ and CD8+ blood T cells from patients with severe aplastic anemia and from healthy subjects underwent deep sequencing of TCR repertoires. Patients were enrolled under clinicaltrials.gov protocols 00001620, 01623167, 00001397, 00071045, 00081523 and 00961064 in the USA. Ficoll-Paque density gradient centrifugation was used to isolate peripheral blood mononuclear cells. Before DNA was extracted, CD4+ and CD8+ T cells were sorted using either FACS or magnetic beads. Profiling of TCR beta VDJ combinations and CDR3 sequences used genomic DNA as the template. TCR repertoire sequencing was run on an Illumina HiSeq 2000. Concerning the study's data processing: Repertoires were assessed using TRBV/TRBJ rearrangement plots, CDR3 size and DJ length profiles, and Simpson's diversity index. The most abundant DNA sequence in the deep sequencing data was defined as the immunodominant clone. CDR3 amino acid sequences were screened for sharing across subjects and compared with published repertoires and the VDJdb database. TCRdb reran the public reads through fastp at Q25 and MiXCR, keeping productive beta chains. Entries are consolidated by CDR3 protein sequence, retaining the most common genes and DNA. The V and J calls reflect TCRdb's pipeline rather than the authors' work. The sample contains tens of thousands of distinct CDR3 sequences, roughly three fifths of them found a single time. Jointly, the top ten make up roughly three fifths of the sample.

The sequence came from a human donor with aplastic anemia. Rearrangement joined TRBV25-1 to TRBJ2-7; 8 bases in the middle match TRBD1. The sample was sorted CD4+, CD8+, or CD8+CD57+ T cells (not recorded which) from PBMCs. The CDR3: CASSDAGQVTYEQYF. In nucleotides, the sequence is TGTGCCAGCAGTGATGCGGGACAGGTGACCTACGAGCAGTACTTC.